This T cell receptor beta chain was retrieved from a study of T cells after yellow fever vaccination. In the study overall: Fractions of limited cellularity were prepared by means of SMART-Seq v4 Ultra Low Input.

TCRdb reprocessed the 5' RACE reads with MiXCR, giving one entry per CDR3 protein. The data show about 85,000 distinct CDR3 sequences, with less than 15% seen just once and 20% to 25% held by the top ten. Findings and caveats of the study: Boosting was followed by the reappearance of most primary-vaccination clones (under 97% CD4, about 88% CD8).

The CDR3 runs 16 residues. The V segment lost 2 bases and the J segment 2 bases; nucleotides outside the gene matches: 7. Germline V gives CDR1 ENHRY, CDR2 SYGVKD. This receptor was obtained from a man aged 18 to 30 who received the YFV17D yellow fever vaccine. Sample: CD8+ T cells not binding an NS4B(214-222) dextramer, sorted from PBMCs, taken around 3 weeks after the first yellow fever vaccination. The chain joins TRBV10-3 to TRBJ2-5; 8 bases are a match to TRBD2. The CDR3 loop reads CAISEPAGEIQETQYF. CDR3 bases: TGTGCCATCAGTGAGCCAGCGGGGGAGATACAAGAGACCCAGTACTTC.